These T cell receptor beta chains were read from a single sample in a study of CD8 T cells in ankylosing spondylitis. TCRdb fed the 5' RACE reads into MiXCR, producing one record per CDR3 protein. The data show about 250,000 distinct CDR3 sequences, roughly a quarter seen once. What was sequenced was blood, either unsorted or a sorted T cell fraction (not recorded which). Receptors originate from a male donor with ankylosing spondylitis or in good health (not recorded which). Each CDR3 is given with its conserved first and last residue. D genes are given only for firm matches. Only part of the rows carry a size: once, few, many, or a class if the clone is expanded.

length	V	J	D	size	DNA	CDR3
13	TRBV10-3	TRBJ2-1	-	few	TGTGCCATCAGCCAGATAAACTACAATGAGCAGTTCTTC	CAISQINYNEQFF
14	TRBV3-1	TRBJ2-5	-	many	TGTGCCAGCAGCCAAGATCGGGGCAGGGGGACCCAGTACTTC	CASSQDRGRGTQYF
13	TRBV20-1	TRBJ2-3	-	few	TGCAGTGCTAGAGCGGATCCCTCAGATACGCAGTATTTT	CSARADPSDTQYF
15	TRBV20-1	TRBJ2-3	TRBD2	few	TGCAGTGCTAGCAGCGGGAGCTCTAGCACAGATACGCAGTATTTT	CSASSGSSSTDTQYF
15	TRBV20-1	TRBJ2-3	TRBD2	-	TGCAGTGCTCGGACTAGCGGGGGAGAGACAGATACGCAGTATTTT	CSARTSGGETDTQYF
14	TRBV12-3/TRBV12-4	TRBJ2-5	-	-	TGTGCCAGCAGCCGTTCTAGAACGCAAGAGACCCAGTACTTC	CASSRSRTQETQYF
17	TRBV7-8	TRBJ1-5	TRBD1	many	TGTGCCAGCAGTCAAGGACAGGGGTTCTTCCTCAGGCAGCCCCAGCATTTT	CASSQGQGFFLRQPQHF
13	TRBV12-3/TRBV12-4	TRBJ2-1	-	-	TGTGCCAGCACCACGTACGAGGGGGGTGAGCAGTTCTTC	CASTTYEGGEQFF
13	TRBV10-3	TRBJ2-1	-	few	TGTGCCATCAGTGACGGTTCCTACAATGAGCAGTTCTTC	CAISDGSYNEQFF
17	TRBV20-1	TRBJ2-3	-	few	TGCAGTGCTAGAGACGACAGGAAGGCCGCTAGCACAGATACGCAGTATTTT	CSARDDRKAASTDTQYF
14	TRBV5-6	TRBJ2-5	-	-	TGTGCCAGCAGCCCCATTGGACGCCAAGAGACCCAGTACTTC	CASSPIGRQETQYF
15	TRBV2	TRBJ1-5	-	-	TGTGCCAGCAGTGAGGATCGGCAGGGCAATCAGCCCCAGCATTTT	CASSEDRQGNQPQHF
15	TRBV9	TRBJ1-2	-	-	TGTGCCAGCGGGGTCGGGCCGTACCCTAACTATGGCTACACCTTC	CASGVGPYPNYGYTF
17	TRBV4-1	TRBJ1-1	-	-	TGCGCCAGCAGCCAGTGGGGGTCAGGCAGGATGAACACTGAAGCTTTCTTT	CASSQWGSGRMNTEAFF
19	TRBV6-5	TRBJ1-6	-	many	TGTGCCAGCAGTTACCCGAGGGTCTTCCGGGGCCGACGCCCTTCACCCCTCCACTTT	CASSYPRVFRGRRPSPLHF
16	TRBV9	TRBJ2-5	-	-	TGTGCCAGCAGCGGGATGACCGGGTCGACCCCCGGGGCCCAGTACTTC	CASSGMTGSTPGAQYF
13	TRBV6-1	TRBJ2-3	-	-	TGTGCCAGCAGTGAATCGCCATGGGATACGCAGTATTTT	CASSESPWDTQYF
17	TRBV12-3/TRBV12-4	TRBJ2-1	-	-	TGTGCCAGCAGTTCGCGAACTTGGAGGGGCGGGCTCGATGAGCAGTTCTTC	CASSSRTWRGGLDEQFF
15	TRBV6-1	TRBJ2-2	TRBD1	few	TGTGCCAGCAGCCTGACAGGGCGTGACACCGGGGAGCTGTTTTTT	CASSLTGRDTGELFF
18	TRBV20-1	TRBJ2-3	TRBD2	-	TGCAGTGCTATGGCTCCGGGCAATGACGGGGGGGTCGCAGATACGCAGTATTTT	CSAMAPGNDGGVADTQYF
15	TRBV12-3/TRBV12-4	TRBJ2-1	-	-	TGTGCCAGCAGTTTGCCGGGACACGTCTACAATGAGCAGTTCTTC	CASSLPGHVYNEQFF
14	TRBV29-1	TRBJ2-7	-	few	TGCAGCGTTGAAGTCCCGGGGGTTTCCTACGAGCAGTACTTC	CSVEVPGVSYEQYF
15	TRBV12-3/TRBV12-4	TRBJ1-1	-	many	TGTGCCAGCAGTTTAGCGGTGGGGGGGAACACTGAAGCTTTCTTT	CASSLAVGGNTEAFF
16	TRBV6-5	TRBJ2-7	-	few	TGTGCCAGCAGTTACTCGATCGGGGTGACCCTCCACGAGCAGTACTTC	CASSYSIGVTLHEQYF
15	TRBV12-3/TRBV12-4	TRBJ1-1	TRBD1	many	TGTGCCAGCAGTTTAGCGCGTCAGGGGGCCACTGAAGCTTTCTTT	CASSLARQGATEAFF
16	TRBV12-3/TRBV12-4	TRBJ2-5	TRBD1	-	TGTGCCAGCAGTCCAAACCACCGGGACAGGGGCAAGACCCAGTACTTC	CASSPNHRDRGKTQYF
14	TRBV6-1	TRBJ1-5	-	once	TGTGCCAGCAGTGTCCAGGGACGCAATCAGCCCCAGCATTTT	CASSVQGRNQPQHF
15	TRBV5-5	TRBJ2-3	TRBD1	few	TGTGCCAGCAGCTCCGACAGGGACCGCACAGATACGCAGTATTTT	CASSSDRDRTDTQYF
15	TRBV12-3/TRBV12-4	TRBJ2-7	-	-	TGTGCCAGCAGTTTTGCGAGCGATTTCTCCTACGAGCAGTACTTC	CASSFASDFSYEQYF
12	TRBV3-1	TRBJ1-2	-	-	TGTGCCAGCAGCCCGGACAGAAATGGCTACACCTTC	CASSPDRNGYTF
13	TRBV20-1	TRBJ2-3	-	many	TGCCGGGCTGGCAGGGGCAACACAGATACGCAGTATTTT	CRAGRGNTDTQYF
14	TRBV20-1	TRBJ2-2	-	-	TGCAGTGCTAGAAACAGGGTAACCGGCGGGGAGCTGTTTTTT	CSARNRVTGGELFF
15	TRBV20-1	TRBJ1-6	-	few	TGCAGTGCTAGAACTCACGGGGACACATACCTCACCCTCCACTTT	CSARTHGDTYLTLHF
12	TRBV20-1	TRBJ1-1	-	many	TGCAGTGCCCCTAGGATGAACACTGAAGCTTTCTTT	CSAPRMNTEAFF
13	TRBV10-3	TRBJ2-1	-	many	TGTGCCATCAGTGACGGGGTAGTGTACGAGCAGTTCTTC	CAISDGVVYEQFF
13	TRBV20-1	TRBJ2-3	TRBD1	few	TGCAGTGCTAGGACAGGGCCCACAGATACGCAGTATTTT	CSARTGPTDTQYF
12	TRBV20-1	TRBJ2-7	-	many	TGCAGTGCTAGGGACAAGGGACGCGAGCAGTACTTC	CSARDKGREQYF
17	TRBV29-1	TRBJ2-3	-	-	TGCAGCGTTGAAGATAGGGCCGCAGGGCCCCGCACAGATACGCAGTATTTT	CSVEDRAAGPRTDTQYF
14	TRBV20-1	TRBJ2-5	TRBD1	-	TGCAGTGCCCCGTCCGGGACAGTGAAAGAGACCCAGTACTTC	CSAPSGTVKETQYF
13	TRBV5-1	TRBJ1-1	-	-	TGCGCCAGCAGCGTCACTTGGGACACTGAAGCTTTCTTT	CASSVTWDTEAFF
15	TRBV12-3/TRBV12-4	TRBJ1-6	-	few	TGTGCCAGCAGTTCTGCATGGGGACTGGATTCACCCCTCCACTTT	CASSSAWGLDSPLHF
16	TRBV7-8	TRBJ2-7	TRBD1	-	TGTGCCAGCAGCCCGCGGACAGGGGCACAGCGGTACGAGCAGTACTTC	CASSPRTGAQRYEQYF
13	TRBV12-3/TRBV12-4	TRBJ2-5	-	-	TGTGCCAGCAGTTTTGGAGATCAAGAGACCCAGTACTTC	CASSFGDQETQYF
12	TRBV10-3	TRBJ2-1	TRBD2	few	TGTGCCATACTTGCGGGGGATAGGGGGCAGTTCTTC	CAILAGDRGQFF
14	TRBV6-1	TRBJ1-5	TRBD1	few	TGTGCCAGCAGCACCCAGGGGGGGGATCAGCCCCAGCATTTT	CASSTQGGDQPQHF
15	TRBV10-1	TRBJ2-1	-	-	TGCGCCAGCAGTGAGTCGTGGGGGACCTACAATGAGCAGTTCTTC	CASSESWGTYNEQFF
16	TRBV6-1	TRBJ2-5	-	few	TGTGCCAGCAGCAACGGGGCGGGTTCAAGTGTTGAGACCCAGTACTTC	CASSNGAGSSVETQYF
14	TRBV6-5	TRBJ1-5	-	many	TGTGCCAGCAGTTACCACCGGGGAAACCAGCCCCAGCATTTT	CASSYHRGNQPQHF
13	TRBV29-1	TRBJ2-7	-	many	TGCAGCGTTGAAGGGTTCGGCAGGGACGAGCAGTACTTC	CSVEGFGRDEQYF
16	TRBV15	TRBJ2-5	TRBD2	-	TGTGCCACCAGCAGAGATGGTTCCGGGGGGCAAGAGACCCAGTACTTC	CATSRDGSGGQETQYF